These T cell receptor beta chains were read from a single sample in a study of shared clonotypes between healthy human individuals. The data were produced by immunoSEQ multiplex PCR, yet TCRdb's version contains in-frame clones alone and is incomplete. The sample lists 2 million to 2.5 million clones; just under 95% were seen once. Material for sequencing was naive CD4+ T cells from PBMCs. All receptors come from a man younger than 35 in good health. Some clones in this sample may be carry-over from other donors' samples. Both conserved end residues are part of each CDR3. A D gene is named only where the DNA matches it firmly. Clone size is stated in some rows and not others, as once, few, many or a class when expanded.

J gene	V gene	D gene	clone size	CDR3 DNA	CDR3 protein
TRBJ1-5	TRBV7-2	-	-	TGTGCCAGCAGCTGGGGGTGGGACCAGCCCCAGCATTTT	CASSWGWDQPQHF
TRBJ1-4	TRBV28	TRBD1	-	TGTGCCAGCAGCTCCGGGACAGGGCAAAGGGAAAAACTGTTTTTT	CASSSGTGQREKLFF
TRBJ2-2	TRBV4-1	TRBD2	-	TGCGCCAGCAGCCAAGTCCCGGGACTAGCGACTAGGACCGGGGAGCTGTTTTTT	CASSQVPGLATRTGELFF
TRBJ1-5	TRBV6-5	-	once	TGTGCCAGCAGTTACTCACGGGGTAGCAATCAGCCCCAGCATTTT	CASSYSRGSNQPQHF
TRBJ2-3	TRBV9	TRBD2	-	TGTGCCAGCAGCCTACAGCGAGCGGGAGGATCGGATACGCAGTATTTT	CASSLQRAGGSDTQYF
TRBJ2-7	TRBV10-3	-	-	TGTGCCATCGGAGCCGGGACGCCTCCTTCCTACGAGCAGTACTTC	CAIGAGTPPSYEQYF
TRBJ2-7	TRBV6-1	-	-	TGTGCCAGCAGTGACGGGGGGCGAGGTTGGTTTGGGGCCTACGAGCAGTACTTC	CASSDGGRGWFGAYEQYF
TRBJ2-2	TRBV2	-	-	TGTGCCAGCAGTGGGCTACTGGGCACCGGGGAGCTGTTTTTT	CASSGLLGTGELFF
TRBJ1-2	TRBV28	TRBD1	once	TGTGCCAGCAGTTATCGGACAGGGGTATTTACCTATGGCTACACCTTC	CASSYRTGVFTYGYTF
TRBJ2-7	TRBV28	-	-	TGTGCCAGCACCCTCGGGTGGGCAGCGCGAAGGTCCGAGCAGTACTTC	CASTLGWAARRSEQYF
TRBJ2-7	TRBV5-6	TRBD2	-	TGTGCCAGCAGCCAAGGACTAGCGGGGAGTTACGAGCAGTACTTC	CASSQGLAGSYEQYF